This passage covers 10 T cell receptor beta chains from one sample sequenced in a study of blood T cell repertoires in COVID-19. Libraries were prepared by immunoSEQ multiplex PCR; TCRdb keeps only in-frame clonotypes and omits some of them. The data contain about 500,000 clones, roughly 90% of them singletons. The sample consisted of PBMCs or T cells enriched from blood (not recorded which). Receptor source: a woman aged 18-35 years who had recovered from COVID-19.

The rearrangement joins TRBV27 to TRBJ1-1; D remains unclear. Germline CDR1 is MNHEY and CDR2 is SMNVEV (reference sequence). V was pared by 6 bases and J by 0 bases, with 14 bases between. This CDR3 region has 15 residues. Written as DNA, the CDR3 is TGTGCCAGCAGAGGACTGGGGTCGGTGAACACTGAAGCTTTCTTT. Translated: CASRGLGSVNTEAFF.

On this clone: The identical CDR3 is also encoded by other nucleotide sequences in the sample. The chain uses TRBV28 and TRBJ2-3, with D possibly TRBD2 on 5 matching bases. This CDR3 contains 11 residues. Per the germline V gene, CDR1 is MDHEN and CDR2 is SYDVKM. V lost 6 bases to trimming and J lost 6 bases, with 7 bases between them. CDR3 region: CASRSGDTQYF. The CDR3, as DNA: TGTGCCAGCAGGTCGGGGGATACGCAGTATTTT. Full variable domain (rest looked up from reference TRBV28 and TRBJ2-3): DVKVTQSSRYLVKRTGEKVFLECVQDMDHENMFWYRQDPGLGLRLIYFSYDVKMKEKGDIPEGYSVSREKKERFSLILESASTNQTSMYLCASRSGDTQYFGPGTRLTVL.

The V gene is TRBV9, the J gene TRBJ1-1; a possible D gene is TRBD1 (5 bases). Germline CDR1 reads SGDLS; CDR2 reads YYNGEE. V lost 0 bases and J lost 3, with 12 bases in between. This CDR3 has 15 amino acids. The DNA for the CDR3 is TGTGCCAGCAGCGTAGCCCCGGACACCGACACTGAAGCTTTCTTT. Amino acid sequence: CASSVAPDTDTEAFF.

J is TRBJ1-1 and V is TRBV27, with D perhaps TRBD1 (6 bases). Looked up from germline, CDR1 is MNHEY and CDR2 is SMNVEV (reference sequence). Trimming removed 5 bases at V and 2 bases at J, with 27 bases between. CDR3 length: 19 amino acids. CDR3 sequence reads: CASSRRGPTGTRLNTEAFF. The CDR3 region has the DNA TGTGCCAGCAGTCGCAGGGGACCCACCGGGACTAGGTTAAACACTGAAGCTTTCTTT.

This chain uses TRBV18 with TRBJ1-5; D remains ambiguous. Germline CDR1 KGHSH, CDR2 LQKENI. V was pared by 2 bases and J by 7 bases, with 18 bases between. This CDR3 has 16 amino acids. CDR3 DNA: TGTGCCAGCTCACCATCGCTTGTAGTCTCAGGACAGCCCCAGCATTTT. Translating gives CASSPSLVVSGQPQHF.

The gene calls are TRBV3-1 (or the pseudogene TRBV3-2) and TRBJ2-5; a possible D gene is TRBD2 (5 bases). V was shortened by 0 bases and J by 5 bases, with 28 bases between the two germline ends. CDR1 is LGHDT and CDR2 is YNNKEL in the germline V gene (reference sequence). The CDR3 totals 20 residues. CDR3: CASSQDPFRAGVRLGETQYF. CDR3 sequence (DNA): TGTGCCAGCAGCCAAGATCCGTTTCGGGCCGGGGTCCGACTCGGGGAGACCCAGTACTTC.

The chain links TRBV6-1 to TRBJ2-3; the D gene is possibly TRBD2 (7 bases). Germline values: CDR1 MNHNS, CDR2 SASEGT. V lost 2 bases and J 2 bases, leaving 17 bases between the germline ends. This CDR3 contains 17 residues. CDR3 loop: CASSENLGGGLTDTQYF. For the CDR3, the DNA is TGTGCCAGCAGTGAAAATTTAGGGGGGGGGCTCACAGATACGCAGTATTTT.

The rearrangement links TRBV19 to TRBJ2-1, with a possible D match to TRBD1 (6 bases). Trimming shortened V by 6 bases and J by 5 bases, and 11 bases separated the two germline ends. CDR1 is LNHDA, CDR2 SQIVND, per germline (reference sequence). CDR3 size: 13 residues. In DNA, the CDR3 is TGTGCCAGTAGGGACAGAGGGGACAATGAGCAGTTCTTC. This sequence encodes CASRDRGDNEQFF.

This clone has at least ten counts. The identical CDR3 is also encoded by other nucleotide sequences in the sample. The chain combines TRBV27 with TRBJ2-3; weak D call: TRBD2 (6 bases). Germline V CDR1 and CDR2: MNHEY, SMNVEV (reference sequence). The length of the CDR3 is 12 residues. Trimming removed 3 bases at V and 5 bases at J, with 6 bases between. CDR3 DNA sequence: TGTGCCAGCAGTTTGGGGGGAGATACGCAGTATTTT. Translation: CASSLGGDTQYF.

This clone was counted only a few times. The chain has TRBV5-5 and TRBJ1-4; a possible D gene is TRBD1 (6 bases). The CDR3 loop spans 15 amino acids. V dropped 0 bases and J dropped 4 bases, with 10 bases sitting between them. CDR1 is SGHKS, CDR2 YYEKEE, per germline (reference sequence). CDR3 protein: CASSLAGQLNEKLFF. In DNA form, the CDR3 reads TGTGCCAGCAGCTTGGCCGGACAGCTTAATGAAAAACTGTTTTTT.